Following are 19 T cell receptor beta chains from one sample sequenced in a study of T cells in Graves' hyperthyroidism and ophthalmopathy. RNA transcripts provided the source from which TCR beta CDR3 regions were amplified. The TCR CDR3 first-round RT-PCR relied on the HTBI primer set. One entry per CDR3 protein, called by TCRdb with MiXCR from the multiplex PCR reads. The sample yields around 300,000 distinct CDR3 sequences, about 25% seen once. The sequencing sample was made of blood. These TCRs come from a man aged 35-49 years with Graves' hyperthyroidism that later progressed to Graves' ophthalmopathy.

The sample holds many counts of this clonotype. V is TRBV6-2 or TRBV6-3 and J is TRBJ1-2; maybe TRBD1 (6 bases). Trimming pared 5 bases from V and 6 bases from J, leaving 16 bases between. The CDR3 has 14 residues. CDR1 and CDR2 (germline): MNHEY, SVGEGT. CDR3 in DNA: TGTGCCAGCAGTCGATTCGACAGGCTCGATGGCTACACCTTC. It is translated as CASSRFDRLDGYTF.

This clonotype was picked up many times. This chain joins TRBV12-3 or TRBV12-4 and TRBJ2-5, with 14 nucleotides matching TRBD2. The junction had 19 bases not matched to a gene; V was cut back by 9 bases and J by 7 bases. CDR3 length: 18 amino acids. This chain's CDR3 is CASRVVTSGRARGGTQYF. The CDR3 DNA reads TGTGCCAGTAGGGTGGTGACTAGCGGGAGGGCCCGTGGTGGGACCCAGTACTTC.

This clonotype was counted at least ten times. The rearrangement uses TRBV6-5 and TRBJ2-5, with D hard to call. CDR3 size: 15 residues. Trimming took off 2 bases at V and 5 bases at J, with 15 bases between the two ends. Germline V gene sequence: CDR1 MNHEY, CDR2 SVGAGI. CDR3 nucleotides: TGTGCCAGCAGTTACCCCCGGGCCTACGGGGAGACCCAGTACTTC. This sequence encodes CASSYPRAYGETQYF.

This clonotype has ten or more counts. The rearrangement uses TRBV20-1 and TRBJ2-6; D unclear. The CDR3 totals 14 residues. Germline assignment: CDR1 DFQATT and CDR2 SNEGSKA (reference sequence). Trimming removed 3 bases from V and 0 bases from J, with 6 bases in between. CDR3 region: CSARGSSGANVLTF. The CDR3 nucleotides are TGCAGTGCTAGGGGTAGCTCTGGGGCCAACGTCCTGACTTTC.

V gene TRBV6-2 or TRBV6-3 combines with J gene TRBJ1-5; 8 bases are shared with TRBD1. Germline-derived CDR1 and CDR2 are MNHEY and SVGEGT. After removal of 5 bases from V and 15 bases from J, the junction contained 6 bases not matched to a gene. The CDR3 covers 11 residues. The CDR3 here is CASSPGQEMHF. The CDR3 coding sequence is TGTGCCAGCAGTCCGGGACAGGAAATGCATTTT.

This clonotype was seen at least ten times. The chain recombines TRBV7-8 with TRBJ2-7; 7 bases map to TRBD2. Unmatched junction bases numbered 18, after V lost 5 bases and J lost 5 bases. CDR3 size: 17 residues. The germline V gene has CDR1 SGHVS and CDR2 FQNEAQ. In nucleotides, the CDR3 is TGTGCCAGCAGCCCCTCCTCGGGGGGTACTACAGACGACGAGCAGTACTTC. Translated: CASSPSSGGTTDDEQYF. The variable domain in full, completed from reference TRBV7-8 and TRBJ2-7, reads GAGVSQSPRYKVAKRGQDVALRCDPISGHVSLFWYQQALGQGPEFLTYFQNEAQLDKSGLPSDRFFAERPEGSVSTLKIQRTQQEDSAVYLCASSPSSGGTTDDEQYFGPGTRLTVT.

This clonotype was recorded many times. V usage is TRBV29-1 and J usage is TRBJ2-2; no definite D call. The CDR3 loop spans 14 amino acids. V was clipped by 7 bases and J by 2 bases, with 14 bases between them. Germline CDR1 and CDR2: SQVTM and ANQGSEA. CDR3 sequence reads: CSGFGSPNTGELFF. In DNA, the CDR3 is TGCAGCGGCTTTGGAAGTCCCAACACCGGGGAGCTGTTTTTT.

This clonotype was observed many times. V usage is TRBV28 and J usage is TRBJ1-2; D is possibly TRBD1 (6 bases). V lost 2 bases, J lost 3 bases, and 10 bases lay in between. Per germline, CDR1 MDHEN and CDR2 SYDVKM. The CDR3 covers 14 residues. CDR3 sequence reads: CASSLTGFHYGYTF. The CDR3 DNA is TGTGCCAGCAGTTTAACAGGGTTTCACTATGGCTACACCTTC.

The chain couples TRBV28 to TRBJ1-1, with D uncertain. The CDR3 spans 15 residues. Germline CDR1 reads MDHEN; CDR2 reads SYDVKM. The V gene lost 3 bases and the J gene lost 0 bases, with 11 bases spanning the gap. CDR3 amino acids: CASSFRPVMNTEAFF. In DNA, the CDR3 is TGTGCCAGCAGTTTTCGCCCCGTAATGAACACTGAAGCTTTCTTT.

The table lists this clonotype with a few counts. The chain is built from TRBV18 and TRBJ2-7; TRBD2 is a possible D gene (6 bases). Per the germline V gene, CDR1 is KGHSH and CDR2 is LQKENI. The CDR3 is 14 amino acids. With 6 bases removed from V and 2 bases from J, the gap between germline ends came to 14 bases. The CDR3 loop reads CASSPAGLTYEQYF. The CDR3 DNA follows: TGTGCCAGCTCTCCAGCGGGCCTTACCTACGAGCAGTACTTC. Full variable domain (rest looked up from reference TRBV18 and TRBJ2-7): NAGVMQNPRHLVRRRGQEARLRCSPMKGHSHVYWYRQLPEEGLKFMVYLQKENIIDESGMPKERFSAEFPKEGPSILRIQQVVRGDSAAYFCASSPAGLTYEQYFGPGTRLTVT.

The V call is TRBV6-5, the J call TRBJ2-5; TRBD2 is a possible D gene (7 bases). Germline V gene sequence: CDR1 MNHEY, CDR2 SVGAGI. The V end was cut by 4 bases, the J end by 2 bases, with 20 bases between. This CDR3 is 17 amino acids long. CDR3 nucleotides: TGTGCCAGCAGTTTTTCAGGTGGGGGGGGCCTACAAGAGACCCAGTACTTC. It yields the protein CASSFSGGGGLQETQYF.

V usage is TRBV27 and J usage is TRBJ2-7, with 8 bases identical to TRBD2. V was clipped by 6 bases and J by 6 bases; unmatched bases: 13. Germline CDR1 is MNHEY and CDR2 is SMNVEV (reference sequence). The CDR3 sequence is 15 residues long. The CDR3 nucleotides read TGTGCCAGCAGGCTAGATCTAGCGGGCCTAACCGAGCAGTACTTC. It translates to CASRLDLAGLTEQYF.

This clonotype was observed many times. This chain uses TRBV29-1 with TRBJ1-1; D not resolved. The CDR3 consists of 12 residues. CDR1 is SQVTM, CDR2 ANQGSEA, per germline. Trimming stripped 4 bases from V and 8 bases from J, with 14 bases between. The CDR3 DNA sequence: TGCAGCGTTGTAGGATCCGACCACGAAGCTTTCTTT. Protein sequence: CSVVGSDHEAFF.

At least ten counts were recorded for this clonotype. This may come from a read error, since a much larger clone is one base off. V is TRBV30 and J is TRBJ2-2, with D possibly called TRBD1 or TRBD2 (5 bases each). Germline-derived CDR1 and CDR2 are GTSNPN and SVGIG (reference sequence). CDR3 size: 14 residues. CDR3 sequence: CAWGVGMGVGELFF. CDR3 sequence (DNA): TGTGCCTGGGGTGTTGGCATGGGGGTCGGGGAGCTGTTTTTT.

This clonotype was detected ten times or more. The rearrangement links TRBV4-1 to TRBJ2-4; D gene unclear. Germline V gene data show CDR1 as MGHRA and CDR2 as YSYEKL. This CDR3 spans 12 amino acids. Trimming took 7 bases from V and 1 from J, leaving 5 bases between them. The CDR3 DNA is TGCGCCAGCATGGGGGCCAAAAACATTCAGTACTTC. Its protein product is CASMGAKNIQYF.

The V call is TRBV6-1, the J call TRBJ2-2, with TRBD1 identical over 9 bases. V gave up 6 bases and J gave up 0 bases; unmatched junction bases: 2. CDR1 and CDR2 (germline): MNHNS, SASEGT. The CDR3 runs to 15 residues. The CDR3 spells CASRGDRANTGELFF. CDR3 coding DNA: TGTGCCAGCAGGGGGGACAGGGCGAACACCGGGGAGCTGTTTTTT.

This clonotype was counted ten times or more. The chain uses TRBV12-5 and TRBJ1-1; no clear D. CDR1 is LGHNT, CDR2 FRNRAP, per germline. V was cut by 1 base and J by 7 bases, with 10 bases left in between. This CDR3 spans 13 amino acids. Written as DNA, the CDR3 is TGTGCTAGTGGTTTGGACCTTAACTTTGAAGCTTTCTTT. It specifies CASGLDLNFEAFF. The full variable domain, in which reference TRBV12-5 and TRBJ1-1 provide the parts outside the CDR3, is DARVTQTPRHKVTEMGQEVTMRCQPILGHNTVFWYRQTMMQGLELLAYFRNRAPLDDSGMPKDRFSAEMPDATLATLKIQPSEPRDSAVYFCASGLDLNFEAFFGQGTRLTVV.

On this clonotype: One end of the junction varies from germline; a read error may be responsible. This chain links TRBV4-1 with TRBJ2-2; tentative D call: TRBD2 (7 bases). CDR1 and CDR2 (germline): MGHRA, YSYEKL. CDR3 length: 15 amino acids. The CDR3 bases are TGCGGCAGCAGTAAGCGGGACATGGACACCGGGGAGCTGTTTTTT. It yields the protein CGSSKRDMDTGELFF.

This clonotype came up many times. The V call is TRBV6-1, the J call TRBJ2-7; TRBD2 aligns across 8 bases. The germline gives CDR1 MNHNS, CDR2 SASEGT. The V and J ends lost 4 bases and 3 bases, in that order; junction bases with no gene match: 8. This CDR3 region has 15 residues. The CDR3 spells CASSGHSGNHYEQYF. As DNA, the CDR3 is TGTGCCAGCAGTGGACATAGCGGGAACCACTACGAGCAGTACTTC.